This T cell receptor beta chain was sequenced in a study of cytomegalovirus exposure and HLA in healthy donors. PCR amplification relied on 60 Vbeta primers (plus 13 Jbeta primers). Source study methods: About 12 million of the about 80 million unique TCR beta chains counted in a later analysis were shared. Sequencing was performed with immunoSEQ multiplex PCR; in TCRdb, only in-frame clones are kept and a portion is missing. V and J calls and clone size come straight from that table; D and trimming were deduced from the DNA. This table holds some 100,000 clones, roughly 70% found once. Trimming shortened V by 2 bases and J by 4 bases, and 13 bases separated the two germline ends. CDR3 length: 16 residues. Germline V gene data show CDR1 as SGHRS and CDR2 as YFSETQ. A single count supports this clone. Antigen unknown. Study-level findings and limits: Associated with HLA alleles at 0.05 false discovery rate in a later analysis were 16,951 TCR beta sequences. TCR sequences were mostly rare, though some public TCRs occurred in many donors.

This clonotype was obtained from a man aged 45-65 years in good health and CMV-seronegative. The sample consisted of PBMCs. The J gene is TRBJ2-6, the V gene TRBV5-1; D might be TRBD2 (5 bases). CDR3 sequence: CASSLRGPEGANVLTF. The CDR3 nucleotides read TGCGCCAGCAGCTTAAGAGGGCCCGAAGGGGCCAACGTCCTGACTTTC.